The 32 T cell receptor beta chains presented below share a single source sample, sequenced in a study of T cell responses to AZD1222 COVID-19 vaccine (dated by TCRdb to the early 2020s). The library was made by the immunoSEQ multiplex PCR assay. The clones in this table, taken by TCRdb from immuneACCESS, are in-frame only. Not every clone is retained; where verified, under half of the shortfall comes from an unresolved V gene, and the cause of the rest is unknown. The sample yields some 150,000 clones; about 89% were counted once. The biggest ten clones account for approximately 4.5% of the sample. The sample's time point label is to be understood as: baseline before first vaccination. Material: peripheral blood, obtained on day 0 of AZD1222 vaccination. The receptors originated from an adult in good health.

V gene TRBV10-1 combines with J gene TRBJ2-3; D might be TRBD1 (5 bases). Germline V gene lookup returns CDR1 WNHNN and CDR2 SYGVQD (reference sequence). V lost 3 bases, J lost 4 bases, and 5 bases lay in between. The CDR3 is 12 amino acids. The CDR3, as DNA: TGCGCCAGCAGTGAAGGGGCAGATACGCAGTATTTT. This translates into CASSEGADTQYF.

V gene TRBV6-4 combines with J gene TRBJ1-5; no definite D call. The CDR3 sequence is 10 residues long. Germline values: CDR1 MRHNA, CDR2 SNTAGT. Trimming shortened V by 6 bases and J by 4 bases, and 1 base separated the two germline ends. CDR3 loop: CASRNQPQHF. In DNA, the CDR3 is TGTGCCAGCAGGAATCAGCCCCAGCATTTT.

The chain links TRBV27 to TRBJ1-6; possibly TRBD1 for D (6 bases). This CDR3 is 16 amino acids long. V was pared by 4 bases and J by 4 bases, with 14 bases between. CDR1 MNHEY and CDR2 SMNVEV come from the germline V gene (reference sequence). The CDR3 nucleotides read TGTGCCAGCAGTTCCAGAGGAGGGGGTTATAATTCACCCCTCCACTTT. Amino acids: CASSSRGGGYNSPLHF.

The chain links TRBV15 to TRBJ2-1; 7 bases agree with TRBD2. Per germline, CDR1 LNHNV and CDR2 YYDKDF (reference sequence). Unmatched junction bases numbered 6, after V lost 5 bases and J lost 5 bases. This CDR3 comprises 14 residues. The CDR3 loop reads CATSAERDNNEQFF. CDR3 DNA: TGTGCCACCAGCGCGGAGCGGGATAACAATGAGCAGTTCTTC.

The CDR3 is CASTRAGYQPQHF. CDR3 sequence (DNA): TGTGCCAGCACAAGGGCGGGGTATCAGCCCCAGCATTTT. V gene TRBV6-5 combines with J gene TRBJ1-5; D is unresolved. CDR1 and CDR2 from the germline V gene are MNHEY and SVGAGI. Trimming took 7 bases from V and 5 from J, leaving 12 bases between them. The CDR3 has 13 residues.

The chain's CDR3 is CACLGRYYNEQFF. CDR3 coding DNA: TGTGCCTGCCTGGGGCGCTATTACAATGAGCAGTTCTTC. The chain carries TRBV6-5 and TRBJ2-1, with D possibly being TRBD1 (5 bases). Germline values: CDR1 MNHEY, CDR2 SVGAGI. V was trimmed by 11 bases and J by 4 bases, leaving 15 bases between them. The CDR3 contains 13 residues.

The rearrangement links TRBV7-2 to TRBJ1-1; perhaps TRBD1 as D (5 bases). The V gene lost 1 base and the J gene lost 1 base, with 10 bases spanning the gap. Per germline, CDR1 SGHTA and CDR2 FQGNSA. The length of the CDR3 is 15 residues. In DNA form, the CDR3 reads TGTGCCAGCAGCTTAGAGCCCAGGGCGAACACTGAAGCTTTCTTT. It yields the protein CASSLEPRANTEAFF.

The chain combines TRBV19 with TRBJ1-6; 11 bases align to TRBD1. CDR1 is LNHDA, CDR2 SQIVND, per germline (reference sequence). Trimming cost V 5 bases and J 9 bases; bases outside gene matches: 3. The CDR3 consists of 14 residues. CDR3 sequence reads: CASSAGQGASPLHF. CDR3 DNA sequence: TGTGCCAGTAGTGCCGGACAGGGGGCTTCACCCCTCCACTTT.

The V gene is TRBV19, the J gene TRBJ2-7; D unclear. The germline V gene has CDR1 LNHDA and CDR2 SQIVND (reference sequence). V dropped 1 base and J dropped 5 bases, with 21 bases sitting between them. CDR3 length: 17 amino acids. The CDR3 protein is CASSIAGPHFGPHEQYF. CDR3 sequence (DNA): TGTGCCAGTAGTATAGCCGGGCCCCACTTCGGGCCCCACGAGCAGTACTTC.

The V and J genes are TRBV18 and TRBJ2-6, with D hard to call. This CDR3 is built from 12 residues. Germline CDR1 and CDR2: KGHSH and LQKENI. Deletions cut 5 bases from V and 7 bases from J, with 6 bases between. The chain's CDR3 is CASSSLANVLTF. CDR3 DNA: TGTGCCAGCTCATCGCTTGCCAACGTCCTGACTTTC.

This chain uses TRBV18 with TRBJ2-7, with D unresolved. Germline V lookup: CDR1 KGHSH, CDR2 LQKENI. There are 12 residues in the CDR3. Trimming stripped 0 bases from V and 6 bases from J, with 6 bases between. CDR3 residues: CASSPPIGEQYF. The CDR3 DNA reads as TGTGCCAGCTCACCACCGATTGGCGAGCAGTACTTC. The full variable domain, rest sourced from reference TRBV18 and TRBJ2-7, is NAGVMQNPRHLVRRRGQEARLRCSPMKGHSHVYWYRQLPEEGLKFMVYLQKENIIDESGMPKERFSAEFPKEGPSILRIQQVVRGDSAAYFCASSPPIGEQYFGPGTRLTVT.

This CDR3 is CSVEGSGSAWEQYF. The CDR3 region has the DNA TGCAGCGTTGAAGGTAGCGGGAGCGCTTGGGAGCAGTACTTC. The J gene is TRBJ2-7, the V gene TRBV29-1; 9 positions match TRBD2. CDR3 length equals 14 residues. J lost 7 bases, V lost 1 base, and 8 bases had no gene match. Germline V CDR1 and CDR2: SQVTM, ANQGSEA.

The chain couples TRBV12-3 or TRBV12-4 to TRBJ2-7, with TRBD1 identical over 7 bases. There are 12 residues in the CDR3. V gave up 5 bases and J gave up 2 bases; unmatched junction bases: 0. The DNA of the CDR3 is TGTGCCAGCAGTGGGACAGCCTACGAGCAGTACTTC. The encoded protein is CASSGTAYEQYF.

This CDR3 is CASGLGFPPRPSNYGYTF. In DNA form, the CDR3 reads TGTGCTAGTGGTTTGGGATTCCCTCCAAGACCCTCTAACTATGGCTACACCTTC. This rearrangement joins TRBV12-5 to TRBJ1-2; D call uncertain. There are 18 residues in the CDR3. Germline lookup yields CDR1 LGHNT and CDR2 FRNRAP. V was trimmed by 1 base and J by 0 bases, leaving 18 bases between them.

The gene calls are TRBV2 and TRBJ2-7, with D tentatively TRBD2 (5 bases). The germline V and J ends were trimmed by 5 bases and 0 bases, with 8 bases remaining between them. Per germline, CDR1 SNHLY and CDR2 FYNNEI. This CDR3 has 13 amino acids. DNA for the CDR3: TGTGCCAGCAGTTCCGGGGTCTCCTACGAGCAGTACTTC. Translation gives CASSSGVSYEQYF.

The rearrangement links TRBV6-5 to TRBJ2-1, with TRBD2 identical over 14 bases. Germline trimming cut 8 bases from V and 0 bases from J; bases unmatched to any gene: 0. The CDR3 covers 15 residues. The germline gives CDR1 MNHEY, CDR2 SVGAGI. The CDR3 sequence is CASGLAGGSYNEQFF. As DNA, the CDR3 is TGTGCCAGCGGACTAGCGGGAGGCTCCTACAATGAGCAGTTCTTC.

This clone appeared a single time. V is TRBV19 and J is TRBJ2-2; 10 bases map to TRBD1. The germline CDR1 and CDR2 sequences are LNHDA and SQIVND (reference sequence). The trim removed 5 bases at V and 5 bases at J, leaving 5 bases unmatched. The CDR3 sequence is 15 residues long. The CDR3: CASSSDRGWTGELFF. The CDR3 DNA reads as TGTGCCAGTAGTTCGGACAGGGGGTGGACCGGGGAGCTGTTTTTT.

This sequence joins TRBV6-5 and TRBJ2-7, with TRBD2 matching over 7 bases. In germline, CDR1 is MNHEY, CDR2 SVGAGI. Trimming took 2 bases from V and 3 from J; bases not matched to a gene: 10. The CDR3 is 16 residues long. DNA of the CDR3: TGTGCCAGCAGTTACGGAGCGGGATTTCTAATCTACGAGCAGTACTTC. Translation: CASSYGAGFLIYEQYF.

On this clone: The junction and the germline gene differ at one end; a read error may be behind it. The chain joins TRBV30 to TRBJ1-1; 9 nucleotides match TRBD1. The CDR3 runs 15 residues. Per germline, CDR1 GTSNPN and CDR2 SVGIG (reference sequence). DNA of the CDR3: TGTGCCGGAAAAACAGGGGGCGTTTTGAAGACTGAAGCTTTCTTT. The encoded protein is CAGKTGGVLKTEAFF.

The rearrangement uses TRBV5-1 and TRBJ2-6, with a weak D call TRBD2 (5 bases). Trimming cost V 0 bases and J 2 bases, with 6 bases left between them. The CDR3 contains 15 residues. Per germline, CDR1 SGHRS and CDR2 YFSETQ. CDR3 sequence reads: CASSLDGAGANVLTF. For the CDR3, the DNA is TGCGCCAGCAGCTTGGACGGGGCTGGGGCCAACGTCCTGACTTTC.

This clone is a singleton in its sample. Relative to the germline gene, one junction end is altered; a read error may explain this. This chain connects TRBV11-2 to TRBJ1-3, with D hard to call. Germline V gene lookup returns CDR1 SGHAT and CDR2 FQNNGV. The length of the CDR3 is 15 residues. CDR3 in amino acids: CASSSANGFGTTIYF. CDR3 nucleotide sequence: TGTGCCAGCAGCTCGGCAAATGGGTTCGGAACCACCATATATTTT.

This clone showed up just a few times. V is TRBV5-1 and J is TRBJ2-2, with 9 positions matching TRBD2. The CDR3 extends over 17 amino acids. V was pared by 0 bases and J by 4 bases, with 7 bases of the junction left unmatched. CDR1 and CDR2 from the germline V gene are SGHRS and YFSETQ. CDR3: CASSLGDSGRFTGELFF. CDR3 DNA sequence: TGCGCCAGCAGCTTGGGAGATAGCGGGAGATTCACCGGGGAGCTGTTTTTT. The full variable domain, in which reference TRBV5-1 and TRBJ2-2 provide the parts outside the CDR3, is KAGVTQTPRYLIKTRGQQVTLSCSPISGHRSVSWYQQTPGQGLQFLFEYFSETQRNKGNFPGRFSGRQFSNSRSEMNVSTLELGDSALYLCASSLGDSGRFTGELFFGEGSRLTVL.

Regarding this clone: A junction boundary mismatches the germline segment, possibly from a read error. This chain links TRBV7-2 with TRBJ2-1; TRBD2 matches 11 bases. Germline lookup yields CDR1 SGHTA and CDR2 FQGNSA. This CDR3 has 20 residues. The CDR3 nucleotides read TGTGCCAGCAGCTTAGCCTCCTTACTAGCGGGAGAGGGTTTTAACAATGGGCAGTTCTTC. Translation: CASSLASLLAGEGFNNGQFF.

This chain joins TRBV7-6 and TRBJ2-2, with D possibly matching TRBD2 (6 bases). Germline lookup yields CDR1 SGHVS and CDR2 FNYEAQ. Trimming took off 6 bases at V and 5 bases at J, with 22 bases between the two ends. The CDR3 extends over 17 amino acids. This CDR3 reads CASSLQPSGTGTGELFF. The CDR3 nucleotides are TGTGCCAGCAGTTTACAGCCGAGTGGGACTGGAACCGGGGAGCTGTTTTTT.

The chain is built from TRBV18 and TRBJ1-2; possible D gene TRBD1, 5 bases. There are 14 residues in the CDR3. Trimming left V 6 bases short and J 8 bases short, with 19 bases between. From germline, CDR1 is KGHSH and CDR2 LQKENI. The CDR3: CASSRGESAQGYTF. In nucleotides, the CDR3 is TGTGCCAGCTCTAGAGGGGAGTCAGCTCAAGGCTACACCTTC.

DNA of the CDR3: TGTGCCAGTAACCCCAGGGTTAACTATAATTCACCCCTCCACTTT. It is translated as CASNPRVNYNSPLHF. The gene calls are TRBV19 and TRBJ1-6, with a possible D match to TRBD1 (5 bases). Per the germline V gene, CDR1 is LNHDA and CDR2 is SQIVND (reference sequence). The CDR3 totals 15 residues. V lost 7 bases and J 3 bases, leaving 13 bases between the germline ends.

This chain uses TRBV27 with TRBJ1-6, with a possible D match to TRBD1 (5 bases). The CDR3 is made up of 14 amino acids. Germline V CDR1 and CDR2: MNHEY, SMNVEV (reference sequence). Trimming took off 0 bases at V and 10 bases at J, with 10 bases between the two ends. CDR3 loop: CASSLSRAGSPLHF. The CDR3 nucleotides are TGTGCCAGCAGTTTATCCAGGGCGGGGTCACCCCTCCACTTT.

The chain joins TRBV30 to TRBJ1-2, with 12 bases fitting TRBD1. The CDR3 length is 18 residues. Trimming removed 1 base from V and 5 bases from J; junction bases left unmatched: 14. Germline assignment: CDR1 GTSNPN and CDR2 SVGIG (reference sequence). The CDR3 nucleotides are TGTGCCTGGAGTGGATGGGGGACAGGGGGCGGAAAATCTTATGGCTACACCTTC. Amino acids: CAWSGWGTGGGKSYGYTF.

The CDR3 region has the DNA TGTGCCAGTAGTATTGGGACAGGGGCTGCAACTAATGAAAAACTGTTTTTT. Translated: CASSIGTGAATNEKLFF. V gene TRBV19 combines with J gene TRBJ1-4, with TRBD1 matching over 10 bases. The germline V gene encodes CDR1 LNHDA and CDR2 SQIVND (reference sequence). The ends lost 3 bases at V and 0 bases at J; junction bases unmatched: 4. The CDR3 length is 17 residues.

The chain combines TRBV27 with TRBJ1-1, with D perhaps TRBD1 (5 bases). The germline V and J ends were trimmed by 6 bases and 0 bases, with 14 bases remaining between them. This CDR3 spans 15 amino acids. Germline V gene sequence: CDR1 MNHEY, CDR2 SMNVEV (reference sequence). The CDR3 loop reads CASRLWAGLNTEAFF. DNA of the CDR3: TGTGCCAGCAGATTGTGGGCGGGGCTGAACACTGAAGCTTTCTTT.

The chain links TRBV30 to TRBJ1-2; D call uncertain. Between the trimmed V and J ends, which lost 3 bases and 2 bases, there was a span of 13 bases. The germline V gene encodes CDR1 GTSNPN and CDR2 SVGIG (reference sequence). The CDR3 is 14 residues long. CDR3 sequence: CAWREAGMNYGYTF. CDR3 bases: TGTGCCTGGAGAGAAGCGGGAATGAACTATGGCTACACCTTC.

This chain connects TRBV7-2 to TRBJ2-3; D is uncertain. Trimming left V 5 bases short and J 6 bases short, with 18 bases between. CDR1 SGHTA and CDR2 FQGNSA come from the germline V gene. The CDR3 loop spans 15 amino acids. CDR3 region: CASSPLRSAGDTQYF. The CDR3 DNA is TGTGCCAGCAGCCCCCTGAGGAGCGCCGGGGATACGCAGTATTTT. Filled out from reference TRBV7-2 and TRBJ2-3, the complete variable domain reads GAGVSQSPSNKVTEKGKDVELRCDPISGHTALYWYRQSLGQGLEFLIYFQGNSAPDKSGLPSDRFSAERTGGSVSTLTIQRTQQEDSAVYLCASSPLRSAGDTQYFGPGTRLTVL.